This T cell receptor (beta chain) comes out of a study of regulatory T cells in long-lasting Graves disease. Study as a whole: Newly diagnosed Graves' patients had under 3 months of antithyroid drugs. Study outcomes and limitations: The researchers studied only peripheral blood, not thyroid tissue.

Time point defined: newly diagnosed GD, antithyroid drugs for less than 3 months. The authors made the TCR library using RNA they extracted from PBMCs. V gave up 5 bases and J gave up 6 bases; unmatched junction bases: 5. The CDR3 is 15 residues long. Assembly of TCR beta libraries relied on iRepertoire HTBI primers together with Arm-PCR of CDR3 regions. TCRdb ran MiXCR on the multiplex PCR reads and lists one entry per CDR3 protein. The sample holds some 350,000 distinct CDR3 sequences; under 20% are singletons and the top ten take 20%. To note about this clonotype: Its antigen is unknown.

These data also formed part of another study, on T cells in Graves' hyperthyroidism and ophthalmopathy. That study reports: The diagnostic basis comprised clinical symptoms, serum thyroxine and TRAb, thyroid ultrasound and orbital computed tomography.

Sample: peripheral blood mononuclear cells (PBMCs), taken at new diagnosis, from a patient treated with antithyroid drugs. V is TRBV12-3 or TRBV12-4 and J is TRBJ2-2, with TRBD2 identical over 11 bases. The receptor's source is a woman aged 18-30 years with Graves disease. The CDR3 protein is CASSPPSGGSGELFF. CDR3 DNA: TGTGCCAGCAGTCCACCTAGCGGGGGGTCCGGGGAGCTGTTTTTT.